This TCR beta chain came from a study of OX40 agonist ivuxolimab in advanced cancers. Study overall: From about 23 to 85 years was the age range, with a mean of roughly 64 years, and roughly 83% were male. Eligibility rules accepted prior anti-PD-1, anti-PD-L1 or anti-CTLA-4 therapy, and 30% to 40% had some.

Here immunoSEQ multiplex PCR was the method, and the copy in TCRdb shows in-frame clones only, minus some. The sample lists approximately 80,000 clones, 75% to 95% occurring once. In the case of this clone: Its antigen is currently unknown. A junction boundary mismatches the germline segment, possibly from a read error.

Systemic immunosuppression or autoimmune disease history was grounds to exclude patients. Broader study findings: In CD8+ T cells, expanded clones were on average more numerous than in CD4+.

The length of the CDR3 is 16 residues. Looked up from germline, CDR1 is SSHAT and CDR2 is FNYEAQ (reference sequence). The origin of this receptor is an adult with an advanced solid tumor such as melanoma, head and neck, liver or kidney cancer. The rearrangement links TRBV7-7 to TRBJ2-5; TRBD2 aligns across 9 bases. The material sequenced was CD4+ or CD8+ T cells sorted from blood, taken in a trial of the OX40 agonist ivuxolimab. The CDR3 coding sequence is TGTGCTAGCAGCCTTAAACTAGCGGGTGGCGCAGAGACCCAGTACTTC. It codes for CASSLKLAGGAETQYF.